This TCR beta chain was identified during a study of blood T cell repertoires in COVID-19. Study-level background: Acute and convalescent COVID-19 samples came from the United States, Italy and Spain.

One Seattle source followed patients from active infection through their disease course. The germline CDR1 and CDR2 sequences are KGHSH and LQKENI. V lost 2 bases to trimming and J lost 9 bases; unmatched junction nucleotides: 4. The CDR3 extends over 13 amino acids. Repertoires were generated with immunoSEQ multiplex PCR, while TCRdb's copy carries only in-frame clones and drops some. The sample has some 300,000 clones, just under 90% seen once. The TCR originated in a woman aged 30 to 39 with COVID-19, enrolled during active disease. This chain connects TRBV18 to TRBJ2-1; 7 nucleotides line up with TRBD1. The sequenced sample consisted of peripheral blood. The CDR3 coding sequence is TGTGCCAGCTCACCAGGGACAGAGAGTGAGCAGTTCTTC. It translates to CASSPGTESEQFF.